A single sample gave rise to the 27 T cell receptor beta chains below, sequenced in a study of circulating and synovial CD4+ cells in juvenile arthritis. TCRdb's table, derived via immunoSEQ multiplex PCR, lists solely in-frame clones and lacks some. Among under 40,000 clones listed, about 94% were seen once. Sequencing was performed on CD4+ T cells from blood. All receptors derive from a human donor with juvenile idiopathic arthritis.

The chain recombines TRBV6-5 with TRBJ2-7; 9 bases align to TRBD1. CDR3 length equals 15 residues. V lost 6 bases and J lost 4; bases outside the gene matches: 10. Germline loops: CDR1 MNHEY, CDR2 SVGAGI. The CDR3, as DNA: TGTGCCAGCAGCCCAACCGGGACAGGGCTTTACGAGCAGTACTTC. It codes for CASSPTGTGLYEQYF.

V usage is TRBV28 and J usage is TRBJ2-2; 14 bases match TRBD2. Unmatched junction bases numbered 7, after V lost 6 bases and J lost 7 bases. This CDR3 has 16 amino acids. Germline V lookup: CDR1 MDHEN, CDR2 SYDVKM. The chain's CDR3 is CASRIGTSGSLGELFF. DNA for the CDR3: TGTGCCAGCAGAATAGGGACTAGCGGGAGTCTCGGGGAGCTGTTTTTT.

The genes are TRBV9 and TRBJ2-3; possibly TRBD1 for D (6 bases). The CDR3 runs 14 residues. Trimming stripped 4 bases from V and 5 bases from J, with 14 bases between. CDR1 SGDLS and CDR2 YYNGEE come from the germline V gene. The CDR3 sequence is CASSIRTAQDTQYF. In DNA, the CDR3 is TGTGCCAGCAGCATTAGGACAGCACAAGATACGCAGTATTTT. The whole variable domain, remainder taken from reference TRBV9 and TRBJ2-3, is DSGVTQTPKHLITATGQRVTLRCSPRSGDLSVYWYQQSLDQGLQFLIQYYNGEERAKGNILERFSAQQFPDLHSELNLSSLELGDSALYFCASSIRTAQDTQYFGPGTRLTVL.

V gene TRBV18 combines with J gene TRBJ2-1; 7 bases match TRBD2. Germline lookup yields CDR1 KGHSH and CDR2 LQKENI. The CDR3 is made up of 17 amino acids. Trimming took 2 bases from V and 8 from J; bases not matched to a gene: 15. The CDR3: CASSPIVTSPRKHEQFF. The CDR3 coding sequence is TGTGCCAGCTCACCAATTGTGACTAGCCCCAGAAAGCATGAGCAGTTCTTC.

This chain joins TRBV28 and TRBJ1-2; weak D call: TRBD1 (5 bases). V lost 6 bases and J lost 7, with 21 bases in between. This CDR3 contains 15 residues. Germline CDR1 and CDR2: MDHEN and SYDVKM. The CDR3, as DNA: TGTGCCAGCAGCCCCCCTGGGGCCCGAGGTGGTGGCTACACCTTC. Its protein is CASSPPGARGGGYTF.

The genes are TRBV5-6 and TRBJ2-7; 9 bases are shared with TRBD1. Per the germline V gene, CDR1 is SGHDT and CDR2 is YYEEEE. The CDR3 totals 15 residues. Germline trimming cut 0 bases from V and 2 bases from J; bases unmatched to any gene: 3. The CDR3 nucleotides are TGTGCCAGCAGCTTGGGGACAGGGGCGGCCTACGAGCAGTACTTC. Protein: CASSLGTGAAYEQYF.

CDR3 in DNA: TGCAGCGTTCTAGGAGCGGAAGAGACCCAGTACTTC. Amino acids: CSVLGAEETQYF. The chain recombines TRBV29-1 with TRBJ2-5, with D tentatively TRBD2 (5 bases). Per germline, CDR1 SQVTM and CDR2 ANQGSEA. V lost 5 bases and J lost 3, with 10 bases in between. The CDR3 loop spans 12 amino acids. Drawing the rest from reference TRBV29-1 and TRBJ2-5, the complete variable domain is SAVISQKPSRDICQRGTSLTIQCQVDSQVTMMFWYRQQPGQSLTLIATANQGSEATYESGFVIDKFPISRPNLTFSTLTVSNMSPEDSSIYLCSVLGAEETQYFGPGTRLLVL.

This clone was seen just once. The chain employs TRBV11-2 and TRBJ2-1; the match to TRBD1 covers 8 bases. The V gene end was trimmed by 3 bases and the J gene end by 12 bases; junction bases not matched to a gene: 13. Germline V CDR1 and CDR2: SGHAT, FQNNGV. The CDR3 is 15 amino acids. CDR3 nucleotide sequence: TGTGCCAGCAGCTTCGGGTCAGGGGGCTATTCTGGGCAGTTCTTC. Its translation: CASSFGSGGYSGQFF.

The chain links TRBV2 to TRBJ2-3; TRBD1 matches 7 bases. Germline V gives CDR1 SNHLY, CDR2 FYNNEI. V trimming: 4 bases; J trimming: 5 bases; junction bases outside the gene matches: 12. The CDR3 runs to 16 residues. CDR3: CASSGMVGGPGDTQYF. DNA for the CDR3: TGTGCCAGCAGTGGCATGGTAGGGGGCCCGGGAGATACGCAGTATTTT.

This chain joins TRBV28 and TRBJ1-2, with TRBD1 matching over 9 bases. The ends lost 6 bases at V and 2 bases at J; junction bases unmatched: 7. The CDR3 spans 15 residues. The V gene's germline CDR1 is MDHEN and CDR2 SYDVKM. As DNA, the CDR3 is TGTGCCAGCAGCTCCGGCGGACAGGGGAACTATGGCTACACCTTC. Its protein is CASSSGGQGNYGYTF.

J is TRBJ2-3 and V is TRBV10-1; possibly TRBD2 for D (6 bases). V was pared by 3 bases and J by 4 bases, with 11 bases between. This CDR3 region has 14 residues. Looked up from germline, CDR1 is WNHNN and CDR2 is SYGVQD (reference sequence). The DNA of the CDR3 is TGCGCCAGCAGTGATAACGGGAGACCAGATACGCAGTATTTT. Translation gives CASSDNGRPDTQYF.

The chain combines TRBV28 with TRBJ2-3; 8 nucleotides match TRBD2. The germline V gene has CDR1 MDHEN and CDR2 SYDVKM. This CDR3 is built from 14 residues. The V segment lost 10 bases and the J segment 1 base; nucleotides outside the gene matches: 7. The CDR3 bases are TGTGCCATCCTGCGGGAGGCCGGCACAGATACGCAGTATTTT. It is translated as CAILREAGTDTQYF.

This chain uses TRBV11-2 with TRBJ2-6, with D tentatively TRBD2 (6 bases). Germline assignment: CDR1 SGHAT and CDR2 FQNNGV. The CDR3 totals 16 residues. V lost 4 bases and J lost 2, with 12 bases in between. The CDR3 here is CASSSLGGTGANVLTF. The DNA of the CDR3 is TGTGCCAGCAGCTCCCTCGGAGGGACTGGGGCCAACGTCCTGACTTTC.

This clone appeared once. V gene TRBV30 combines with J gene TRBJ2-7; 7 bases align to TRBD2. The germline CDR1 and CDR2 sequences are GTSNPN and SVGIG (reference sequence). V shed 7 bases and J 2 bases; nucleotides not matched to a gene: 11. The CDR3 length is 14 residues. This CDR3 reads CASSPSGKPYEQYF. CDR3 sequence (DNA): TGTGCCTCCTCCCCTAGCGGAAAACCCTACGAGCAGTACTTC.

The rearrangement joins TRBV21-1 to TRBJ2-7; the table's D call of TRBD1 was not tested on the DNA. TRBV21-1 is marked as a pseudogene. CDR3 size: 12 residues. CDR3 sequence reads: CASSKDRDEQYF. The CDR3 DNA reads as TGTGCCAGCAGCAAGGACAGGGACGAGCAGTACTTC.

The chain recombines TRBV5-1 with TRBJ2-3; 8 bases line up with TRBD1. CDR3 length: 17 amino acids. J was trimmed by 1 base and V by 0 bases; bases with no gene match: 7. Germline V gene data show CDR1 as SGHRS and CDR2 as YFSETQ. The CDR3 nucleotides read TGCGCCAGCAGCTTGGGGCTGTTGGGACAGGGCACAGATACGCAGTATTTT. It encodes CASSLGLLGQGTDTQYF.

The rearrangement uses TRBV6-1 and TRBJ2-7; no clear D gene. The CDR3 covers 13 residues. Looked up from germline, CDR1 is MNHNS and CDR2 is SASEGT. The CDR3 region is CGTMVSPNYEQYF. For the CDR3, the DNA is TGTGGAACTATGGTTAGCCCAAACTACGAGCAGTACTTC.

The rearrangement links TRBV5-1 to TRBJ2-4; D is undetermined. The CDR3 sequence is 13 residues long. Germline CDR1 reads SGHRS; CDR2 reads YFSETQ. Trimming stripped 0 bases from V and 8 bases from J, with 9 bases between. The CDR3, as DNA: TGCGCCAGCAGCTTGGCCGGGTGGGACATTCAGTACTTC. It codes for CASSLAGWDIQYF.

The CDR3 region has the DNA TGTGCCAGCAGCACCGGGACAGCCTATGGCTACACCTTC. This gives the protein CASSTGTAYGYTF. This chain connects TRBV5-4 to TRBJ1-2; 7 nucleotides line up with TRBD1. CDR3 length: 13 amino acids. The germline gives CDR1 SGHNT, CDR2 YYREEE (reference sequence). Trimming removed 4 bases from V and 4 bases from J; junction bases left unmatched: 4.

This clone has a single count. This chain links TRBV28 with TRBJ2-4; D might be TRBD1 (6 bases). Germline V gene sequence: CDR1 MDHEN, CDR2 SYDVKM. This CDR3 is built from 14 residues. The germline V and J ends were trimmed by 6 bases and 9 bases, with 18 bases remaining between them. The CDR3, as DNA: TGTGCCAGCAGGTGGACTGGACAGATGAGCATTCAGTACTTC. Its translation: CASRWTGQMSIQYF.

Turning to this clone: The sample has other DNA sequences that encode this CDR3 too. V and J are TRBV5-1 and TRBJ2-7, with a tentative D call TRBD1 (8 bases). Per germline, CDR1 SGHRS and CDR2 YFSETQ. The CDR3 is 14 amino acids. V was clipped by 3 bases and J by 3 bases, with 13 bases between them. The CDR3: CASSSTGEGYEQYF. CDR3 nucleotide sequence: TGCGCCAGCAGCTCGACAGGGGAGGGCTACGAGCAGTACTTC.

The chain carries TRBV7-9 and TRBJ1-4, with D possibly TRBD1 on 5 matching bases. The V end lost 4 bases, the J end lost 7 bases, and 16 bases lay between the germline ends. The CDR3 consists of 15 residues. Germline-derived CDR1 and CDR2 are SEHNR and FQNEAQ (reference sequence). This CDR3 reads CASSSGGTESEKLFF. As DNA, the CDR3 is TGTGCCAGCAGCTCCGGGGGGACGGAGAGTGAAAAACTGTTTTTT.

The rearrangement links TRBV2 to TRBJ2-1, with 7 bases that match TRBD2. CDR1 and CDR2 (germline): SNHLY, FYNNEI. The V and J ends lost 7 bases and 12 bases, in that order; junction bases with no gene match: 12. The CDR3 contains 13 residues. CDR3 DNA sequence: TGTGCCAGCACCTTAGGCCCGCGGGAGAGGCAGTTCTTC. Amino acid sequence: CASTLGPRERQFF. Using reference TRBV2 and TRBJ2-1 for the parts outside the CDR3, the full variable domain is EPEVTQTPSHQVTQMGQEVILRCVPISNHLYFYWYRQILGQKVEFLVSFYNNEISEKSEIFDDQFSVERPDGSNFTLKIRSTKLEDSAMYFCASTLGPRERQFFGPGTRLTVL.

This chain joins TRBV10-3 and TRBJ2-2, with unresolved D. The V gene's germline CDR1 is ENHRY and CDR2 SYGVKD. Trimming removed 8 bases at V and 8 bases at J, with 12 bases between. This CDR3 contains 12 residues. The CDR3 reads CAIGDGPGELFF. The CDR3 DNA is TGTGCCATCGGAGATGGCCCGGGGGAGCTGTTTTTT.

The rearrangement uses TRBV9 and TRBJ2-1; 8 bases align to TRBD2. Looked up from germline, CDR1 is SGDLS and CDR2 is YYNGEE. This CDR3 spans 15 amino acids. V dropped 1 base and J dropped 4; count of bases not matched to a gene: 4. The CDR3 region has the DNA TGTGCCAGCAGCGTAACTAGCGGCAATTACAATGAGCAGTTCTTC. Translation: CASSVTSGNYNEQFF. The full variable domain, rest sourced from reference TRBV9 and TRBJ2-1, is DSGVTQTPKHLITATGQRVTLRCSPRSGDLSVYWYQQSLDQGLQFLIQYYNGEERAKGNILERFSAQQFPDLHSELNLSSLELGDSALYFCASSVTSGNYNEQFFGPGTRLTVL.

V is TRBV27 and J is TRBJ2-2; the match to TRBD1 covers 7 bases. The CDR3 length is 16 residues. Germline-derived CDR1 and CDR2 are MNHEY and SMNVEV (reference sequence). J was trimmed by 6 bases and V by 0 bases; bases with no gene match: 7. This CDR3 is CASSLSAQGYAGELFF. The CDR3 DNA reads TGTGCCAGCAGTTTATCAGCACAGGGGTACGCCGGGGAGCTGTTTTTT.

The gene calls are TRBV19 and TRBJ1-3; D call uncertain. This CDR3 is built from 16 residues. CDR1 and CDR2 (germline): LNHDA, SQIVND (reference sequence). The V and J ends lost 2 bases and 0 bases respectively, with 11 bases between them. CDR3 loop: CASSISGLFSGNTIYF. The DNA of the CDR3 is TGTGCCAGTAGTATATCTGGACTCTTCTCTGGAAACACCATATATTTT. Variable domain in full (rest from reference TRBV19 and TRBJ1-3): DGGITQSPKYLFRKEGQNVTLSCEQNLNHDAMYWYRQDPGQGLRLIYYSQIVNDFQKGDIAEGYSVSREKKESFPLTVTSAQKNPTAFYLCASSISGLFSGNTIYFGEGSWLTVV.